Below, 22 T cell receptor beta chains from the same sample are listed, as sequenced in a study of Ad26.COV2.S vaccination and SARS-CoV-2 variants. The protocol was immunoSEQ multiplex PCR, while the TCRdb copy is restricted to in-frame clones and leaves out a portion. The table lists 300,000 to 350,000 clones, 85% of them singletons. Treatment specified: about 20 received Ad26.COV2.S at low or high dose, single or two shots; 5 received placebo; per-sample allocation not given. Day 63 following the first vaccine or placebo injection was when the samples were taken. The sample in question was peripheral blood, obtained in a trial of Ad26.COV2.S vaccine versus placebo. The receptors shown here come from a person aged 18-65 years who received the Ad26.COV2.S COVID-19 vaccine or a placebo.

The chain employs TRBV5-1 and TRBJ2-5; unclear D gene. This CDR3 has 14 amino acids. Germline CDR1 and CDR2: SGHRS and YFSETQ. V dropped 0 bases and J dropped 5 bases, with 11 bases sitting between them. The CDR3 DNA sequence: TGCGCCAGCAGCTTGGGTTCAGTCAAGGAGACCCAGTACTTC. Translated, it gives CASSLGSVKETQYF.

The chain is built from TRBV28 and TRBJ1-5; 11 bases map to TRBD1. V trimming: 8 bases; J trimming: 6 bases; junction bases outside the gene matches: 12. The CDR3 covers 16 residues. CDR1 is MDHEN and CDR2 is SYDVKM in the germline V gene. The CDR3: CASSTTGTGGRQPQHF. In nucleotides, the CDR3 is TGTGCCAGCTCTACCACTGGGACAGGGGGTCGTCAGCCCCAGCATTTT.

The chain couples TRBV13 to TRBJ2-1; 8 bases are shared with TRBD1. The J segment lost 9 bases and the V segment lost 5 bases, leaving 18 bases of the junction unmatched. This CDR3 is 17 amino acids long. The germline V gene has CDR1 PRHDT and CDR2 FYEKMQ (reference sequence). Here the CDR3 DNA reads TGTGCCAGCAGCCGGCCGGCCAACAGGGGGTTTTTGAGTGAGCAGTTCTTC. Protein product: CASSRPANRGFLSEQFF.

The rearrangement uses TRBV10-3 and TRBJ1-2, with TRBD1 identical over 10 bases. The junction had 5 bases not matched to a gene; V was cut back by 7 bases and J by 6 bases. Germline V gene sequence: CDR1 ENHRY, CDR2 SYGVKD. CDR3 length: 13 residues. CDR3 region: CAINTGTGDGYTF. DNA of the CDR3: TGTGCCATCAACACCGGGACAGGGGATGGCTACACCTTC.

This clone was seen only a few times. This sequence joins TRBV3-1 (or the pseudogene TRBV3-2) and TRBJ2-5; TRBD1 or TRBD2 may be the D gene (7 bases each). V shed 5 bases and J shed 3 bases, with 22 bases lying between them. CDR1 is LGHDT, CDR2 YNNKEL, per germline (reference sequence). The CDR3 is made up of 17 amino acids. CDR3 in amino acids: CASSKSGARGGEETQYF. In DNA form, the CDR3 reads TGTGCCAGCAGCAAGAGTGGGGCCAGGGGGGGAGAAGAGACCCAGTACTTC.

The chain links TRBV10-3 to TRBJ1-5; 10 nucleotides agree with TRBD1. V lost 6 bases to trimming and J lost 4 bases; unmatched junction nucleotides: 3. Per the germline V gene, CDR1 is ENHRY and CDR2 is SYGVKD. The CDR3 is 14 residues long. This chain's CDR3 is CAIRGQGENQPQHF. The CDR3 DNA reads as TGTGCCATCAGAGGACAGGGGGAAAATCAGCCCCAGCATTTT.

The V call is TRBV6-5, the J call TRBJ1-6; the D gene is possibly TRBD1 (5 bases). Germline values: CDR1 MNHEY, CDR2 SVGAGI. The ends were cut back, 0 bases at V and 12 bases at J, with 6 bases in the middle. There are 12 residues in the CDR3. In DNA, the CDR3 is TGTGCCAGCAGTTACTCGAGGGGACCCCTCCACTTT. Residues: CASSYSRGPLHF.

This clone has a single count. The genes are TRBV24-1 and TRBJ2-3; TRBD2 matches at 7 bases. Germline values: CDR1 KGHDR, CDR2 SFDVKD. The CDR3 runs to 17 residues. Germline trimming cut 3 bases from V and 2 bases from J; bases unmatched to any gene: 10. The DNA for the CDR3 is TGTGCCACCAGTGATAGTTTGGCTAGCGGACCCACAGATACGCAGTATTTT. Its translation: CATSDSLASGPTDTQYF.

The chain employs TRBV3-1 (or the pseudogene TRBV3-2) and TRBJ2-3; D is possibly TRBD1 (6 bases). The V end lost 4 bases, the J end lost 0 bases, and 8 bases lay between the germline ends. Germline CDR1 is LGHDT and CDR2 is YNNKEL (reference sequence). CDR3 length: 14 residues. This chain's CDR3 is CASSRGLSTDTQYF. The CDR3 nucleotides read TGTGCCAGCAGCCGGGGGCTAAGCACAGATACGCAGTATTTT.

The rearrangement uses TRBV27 and TRBJ1-4; 7 nucleotides match TRBD1. J gave up 4 bases and V 1 base, and 3 bases lay outside the gene matches. This CDR3 contains 15 residues. Germline CDR1 reads MNHEY; CDR2 reads SMNVEV (reference sequence). CDR3 bases: TGTGCCAGCAGTTTATTCCACAGGGGTAATGAAAAACTGTTTTTT. Translation: CASSLFHRGNEKLFF.

The V and J genes are TRBV4-1 and TRBJ2-7; TRBD1 aligns across 9 bases. J gave up 1 base and V 3 bases, and 4 bases lay outside the gene matches. Per germline, CDR1 MGHRA and CDR2 YSYEKL. The CDR3 length is 15 residues. The CDR3 DNA is TGCGCCAGCAGCCAGCCGGACAGGGGATCCTACGAGCAGTACTTC. Translated: CASSQPDRGSYEQYF.

The chain has TRBV19 and TRBJ1-5; possible D gene TRBD1, 6 bases. Trimming shortened V by 2 bases and J by 7 bases, and 21 bases separated the two germline ends. CDR3 length: 17 residues. Germline loops: CDR1 LNHDA, CDR2 SQIVND (reference sequence). In DNA form, the CDR3 reads TGTGCCAGTAGTATATGGTCGGGGGGGCTTTCAATCCAGCCCCAGCATTTT. As protein: CASSIWSGGLSIQPQHF.

The gene calls are TRBV19 and TRBJ1-1; the D gene is possibly TRBD1 (5 bases). Trimming removed 3 bases at V and 5 bases at J, with 10 bases between. From germline, CDR1 is LNHDA and CDR2 SQIVND (reference sequence). The CDR3 covers 13 residues. The CDR3 region is CASSIQGGTEAFF. CDR3 DNA: TGTGCCAGTAGTATTCAGGGTGGGACTGAAGCTTTCTTT.

This clone was recorded only once. The CDR3 here is CASSSGLGNIQYF. The CDR3 bases are TGTGCCAGCAGTTCGGGCCTAGGGAACATTCAGTACTTC. The gene calls are TRBV12-3 or TRBV12-4 and TRBJ2-4; D uncertain. The CDR3 covers 13 residues. Trimming removed 4 bases at V and 7 bases at J, with 11 bases between.

The chain carries TRBV28 and TRBJ1-1, with unresolved D. The CDR3 totals 15 residues. CDR1 is MDHEN and CDR2 is SYDVKM in the germline V gene. Trimming took 5 bases from V and 0 from J, leaving 13 bases between them. The DNA of the CDR3 is TGTGCCAGCAGTCTGAACGGCGCCATGAACACTGAAGCTTTCTTT. This encodes CASSLNGAMNTEAFF. The full variable domain, rest sourced from reference TRBV28 and TRBJ1-1, is DVKVTQSSRYLVKRTGEKVFLECVQDMDHENMFWYRQDPGLGLRLIYFSYDVKMKEKGDIPEGYSVSREKKERFSLILESASTNQTSMYLCASSLNGAMNTEAFFGQGTRLTVV.

V gene TRBV28 combines with J gene TRBJ1-2; no definite D call. The CDR3 has 12 amino acids. The V and J ends lost 3 bases and 4 bases respectively, with 6 bases between them. Germline loops: CDR1 MDHEN, CDR2 SYDVKM. The CDR3 region is CASSLRPYGYTF. DNA for the CDR3: TGTGCCAGCAGTTTGCGGCCCTATGGCTACACCTTC.

The rearrangement uses TRBV7-9 and TRBJ2-1; weak D call: TRBD1 (5 bases). Per germline, CDR1 SEHNR and CDR2 FQNEAQ (reference sequence). The CDR3 is made up of 14 amino acids. V lost 2 bases to trimming and J lost 4 bases, with 9 bases between them. The DNA for the CDR3 is TGTGCCAGCAGCTTACCCCAGGGTTACAATGAGCAGTTCTTC. Translating gives CASSLPQGYNEQFF. Drawing the rest from reference TRBV7-9 and TRBJ2-1, the complete variable domain is DTGVSQNPRHKITKRGQNVTFRCDPISEHNRLYWYRQTLGQGPEFLTYFQNEAQLEKSRLLSDRFSAERPKGSFSTLEIQRTEQGDSAMYLCASSLPQGYNEQFFGPGTRLTVL.

This clone was picked up one time. The chain couples TRBV11-3 to TRBJ2-5; 8 bases are a match to TRBD1. Looked up from germline, CDR1 is SGHNT and CDR2 is YENEEA. With 6 bases clipped from V and 3 bases from J, the junction kept 6 bases outside the gene matches. CDR3 length equals 14 residues. The CDR3 nucleotides read TGTGCCAGCAGGACTCAGGGGGCGGAAGAGACCCAGTACTTC. This sequence encodes CASRTQGAEETQYF.

The V and J genes are TRBV18 and TRBJ2-1, with 7 bases aligning to TRBD2. The CDR3 is 18 residues long. The germline V gene has CDR1 KGHSH and CDR2 LQKENI. V gave up 6 bases and J gave up 5 bases; unmatched junction bases: 19. CDR3: CASSPGLTTSAGNNEQFF. DNA for the CDR3: TGTGCCAGCTCCCCGGGACTAACAACATCGGCGGGTAACAATGAGCAGTTCTTC.

Regarding this clone: Other DNA sequences in the sample encode the same CDR3. The gene calls are TRBV18 and TRBJ1-3, with no clear D. CDR1 is KGHSH and CDR2 is LQKENI in the germline V gene. V lost 4 bases and J lost 0, with 4 bases in between. The length of the CDR3 is 13 residues. The CDR3 region is CASSLDSGNTIYF. CDR3 nucleotide sequence: TGTGCCAGCTCACTTGACTCTGGAAACACCATATATTTT. Full variable domain (remainder filled in from reference TRBV18 and TRBJ1-3): NAGVMQNPRHLVRRRGQEARLRCSPMKGHSHVYWYRQLPEEGLKFMVYLQKENIIDESGMPKERFSAEFPKEGPSILRIQQVVRGDSAAYFCASSLDSGNTIYFGEGSWLTVV.

The chain couples TRBV15 to TRBJ2-7; D remains unclear. Trimming stripped 0 bases from V and 3 bases from J, with 6 bases between. The CDR3 extends over 13 amino acids. CDR1 LNHNV and CDR2 YYDKDF come from the germline V gene (reference sequence). CDR3 in DNA: TGTGCCACCAGCAGAGATTACGGCTACGAGCAGTACTTC. The encoded protein is CATSRDYGYEQYF.

The genes are TRBV5-1 and TRBJ2-1, with TRBD2 matching over 12 bases. Germline V CDR1 and CDR2: SGHRS, YFSETQ. The V segment lost 0 bases and the J segment 0 bases; nucleotides outside the gene matches: 10. CDR3 size: 20 residues. The CDR3 here is CASSLAGTSGPLSSYNEQFF. The CDR3 DNA is TGCGCCAGCAGCTTGGCTGGGACTAGCGGGCCTCTTAGCTCCTACAATGAGCAGTTCTTC.